These T cell receptor beta chains were read from a single sample in a study of blood T cell repertoires in COVID-19. Sequencing was performed with immunoSEQ multiplex PCR; in TCRdb, only in-frame clones are kept and a portion is missing. The sample carries roughly 350,000 clones, around nine tenths recorded once. Sequences were obtained from peripheral blood. The receptors stem from a woman in her seventies with COVID-19, enrolled during active disease. Each CDR3 is given with its conserved first and last residue. A D gene is named only where the DNA matches it firmly. Clone size is not always given. Where it is, it says once, few, many or a class for expanded clones.

cdr3_aa cdr3_nt clone_size j_call d_call cdr3_length v_call
CASSLRGTGGNGYTF TGTGCCAGCAGCTTAAGAGGGACAGGGGGCAATGGCTACACCTTC NA TRBJ1-2 TRBD1 15 TRBV7-2
CASSLGATNEKLFF TGTGCCAGCAGCCTGGGGGCCACTAATGAAAAACTGTTTTTT NA TRBJ1-4 NA 14 TRBV7-9
CASSLDRDRYIYKETQYF TGTGCCAGCAGCTTAGATCGGGACAGGTATATCTATAAAGAGACCCAGTACTTC NA TRBJ2-5 TRBD1 18 TRBV11-2
CASSVAGTEGDTQYF TGTGCCAGCAGCGTAGCGGGGACAGAGGGAGATACGCAGTATTTT NA TRBJ2-3 TRBD1 15 TRBV9
CASSSSDRGDAFF TGTGCCAGCAGCTCGAGCGACAGGGGAGACGCTTTCTTT NA TRBJ1-1 TRBD1 13 TRBV7-9
CAYRQLRRGYTF TGTGCCTACCGACAGCTCCGACGGGGCTACACCTTC NA TRBJ1-2 NA 12 TRBV30
CASSARGNFNEQFF TGTGCCAGCAGTGCCAGAGGAAATTTCAATGAGCAGTTCTTC once TRBJ2-1 NA 14 TRBV6-4
CASGTGGNQPQHF TGTGCCAGTGGGACAGGGGGCAATCAGCCCCAGCATTTT NA TRBJ1-5 TRBD1 13 TRBV10-3
CASSIVTAAGYTF TGTGCCAGTAGTATAGTTACAGCGGCTGGCTACACCTTC NA TRBJ1-2 NA 13 TRBV19
CASSVGGQGANEQYF TGTGCCAGCAGCGTAGGAGGGCAGGGGGCGAACGAGCAGTACTTC NA TRBJ2-7 TRBD1 15 TRBV9
CASSRVRTDTQYF TGTGCCAGCAGTCGGGTGCGCACAGATACGCAGTATTTT NA TRBJ2-3 NA 13 TRBV28
CSVAGGGLNEQFF TGCAGCGTAGCAGGGGGCGGACTTAATGAGCAGTTCTTC NA TRBJ2-1 TRBD1 13 TRBV29-1
CASSISGQGNYGYTF TGTGCCAGTAGTATTTCTGGACAGGGGAACTATGGCTACACCTTC NA TRBJ1-2 TRBD1 15 TRBV19
CASSVAGAIGSYNEQFF TGTGCCAGCAGCGTGGCAGGGGCCATAGGGTCCTACAATGAGCAGTTCTTC once TRBJ2-1 NA 17 TRBV27
CSVPGQGAPETQYF TGCAGCGTCCCGGGACAGGGGGCGCCGGAGACCCAGTACTTC NA TRBJ2-5 TRBD1 14 TRBV29-1
CASRSGTGGGNEQFF TGCGCCAGCAGATCCGGGACAGGGGGCGGGAATGAGCAGTTCTTC NA TRBJ2-1 TRBD1 15 TRBV5-1
CASRVQDSYYGYTF TGCGCCAGCAGGGTCCAGGACAGTTACTATGGCTACACCTTC NA TRBJ1-2 NA 14 TRBV5-1
CAWREHGTGADEQYF TGTGCCTGGAGAGAACACGGGACAGGGGCCGACGAGCAGTACTTC NA TRBJ2-7 TRBD1 15 TRBV30
CASTGIDQPQHF TGTGCCAGCACGGGGATCGATCAGCCCCAGCATTTT NA TRBJ1-5 NA 12 TRBV28
CSALDPREQFF TGCAGTGCCCTCGATCCCCGGGAGCAGTTCTTC once TRBJ2-1 NA 11 TRBV20-1
CASSYRFPGLTGYF TGTGCCAGCAGTTACCGCTTCCCGGGACTCACGGGGTACTTC NA TRBJ2-7 NA 14 TRBV6-2/TRBV6-3
CASSLPLGGAANNEQFF TGCGCCAGCAGCTTGCCCCTCGGCGGGGCAGCTAACAATGAGCAGTTCTTC NA TRBJ2-1 NA 17 TRBV5-1
CASSPQGRLGNEQFF TGTGCCAGCAGCCCACAGGGGCGTCTGGGCAATGAGCAGTTCTTC NA TRBJ2-1 TRBD1 15 TRBV13
CASSLLRTSGANEQFF TGTGCCAGCAGTCTCCTGCGGACTAGCGGGGCCAATGAGCAGTTCTTC NA TRBJ2-1 TRBD2 16 TRBV6-2/TRBV6-3
CASSQFLPGQGTPNEKLFF TGTGCCAGCAGCCAGTTTCTTCCGGGACAGGGGACCCCTAATGAAAAACTGTTTTTT NA TRBJ1-4 TRBD1 19 TRBV3-1/TRBV3-2
CASSRGGIVVEQFF TGTGCCAGCAGCCGCGGGGGGATAGTGGTGGAGCAGTTCTTC NA TRBJ2-1 TRBD2 14 TRBV7-2
CASSQGNFGEKLFF TGCGCCAGCAGTCAGGGGAATTTTGGTGAAAAACTGTTTTTT NA TRBJ1-4 NA 14 TRBV10-2
CASSEPSNTGELFF TGTGCCAGCAGCGAGCCTTCTAACACCGGGGAGCTGTTTTTT NA TRBJ2-2 NA 14 TRBV9
CASRLSGRGPEQQYF TGTGCCAGCAGACTGTCAGGAAGGGGGCCGGAGCAGCAGTACTTC NA TRBJ2-7 TRBD1 15 TRBV28
CASSALTGGSEAFF TGTGCCAGCAGCGCCCTCACAGGGGGCAGTGAAGCTTTCTTT NA TRBJ1-1 TRBD1 14 TRBV9
CASSSQGAGTEAFF TGTGCCAGCAGCTCTCAGGGGGCAGGCACTGAAGCTTTCTTT NA TRBJ1-1 TRBD1 14 TRBV7-9
CASSLWWGGGGYTF TGTGCCAGCAGTTTATGGTGGGGCGGTGGTGGCTACACCTTC few TRBJ1-2 NA 14 TRBV27
CTSSQKGATNEKLFF TGCACCAGCAGCCAGAAGGGGGCAACTAATGAAAAACTGTTTTTT NA TRBJ1-4 NA 15 TRBV1
CASSQGQGGGQPQHF TGTGCCAGCAGCCAAGGACAGGGTGGGGGTCAGCCCCAGCATTTT NA TRBJ1-5 TRBD1 15 TRBV3-1/TRBV3-2
CASSKAQGAKRNTIYF TGTGCCAGCAGTAAAGCCCAGGGGGCTAAGCGAAACACCATATATTTT NA TRBJ1-3 TRBD1 16 TRBV2
CASGLVYRESYGYTF TGTGCTAGTGGTTTGGTATACCGGGAGAGCTATGGCTACACCTTC NA TRBJ1-2 NA 15 TRBV12-5
CASSPSEADTQYF TGTGCCAGCTCACCTTCCGAGGCGGATACGCAGTATTTT NA TRBJ2-3 NA 13 TRBV18
CASSPTGPYGYTF TGTGCCAGCAGTCCAACAGGGCCCTATGGCTACACCTTC NA TRBJ1-2 NA 13 TRBV2
CASSQERPGDEQYF TGCGCCAGCAGCCAAGAACGGCCAGGGGACGAGCAGTACTTC NA TRBJ2-7 NA 14 TRBV4-1
CASSEIGSGGVYSTDTQYF TGTGCCAGCAGTGAAATAGGGAGCGGGGGGGTTTATAGCACAGATACGCAGTATTTT NA TRBJ2-3 TRBD2 19 TRBV2
CASSGGGGSEAFF TGTGCCAGCAGCGGCGGCGGGGGAAGTGAAGCTTTCTTT NA TRBJ1-1 NA 13 TRBV21-1
CASSLWTSSYEQYF TGTGCCAGCAGCTTATGGACTAGCTCCTACGAGCAGTACTTC NA TRBJ2-7 TRBD2 14 TRBV7-8
CASSQGTGTVGYTF TGTGCCAGCAGCCAAGGGACAGGTACGGTCGGCTACACCTTC NA TRBJ1-2 TRBD1 14 TRBV14
CASSITTSPLHF TGTGCCAGCAGTATAACTACTTCACCCCTCCACTTT NA TRBJ1-6 NA 12 TRBV6-5
CASSRNGVRGGGTDTQYF TGTGCCAGCAGCCGCAACGGGGTAAGGGGGGGAGGCACAGATACGCAGTATTTT NA TRBJ2-3 NA 18 TRBV3-1/TRBV3-2
CASSREYAYGYTF TGTGCCAGCAGCCGGGAGTATGCCTATGGCTACACCTTC NA TRBJ1-2 NA 13 TRBV14
CASSLKAQGFYEQYF TGTGCCAGCAGCTTAAAGGCGCAGGGCTTCTACGAGCAGTACTTC NA TRBJ2-7 NA 15 TRBV7-3
CASRTTEPQHF TGTGCCAGCAGGACGACAGAGCCCCAGCATTTT NA TRBJ1-5 NA 11 TRBV6-5
CASSEAHELLYGYTF TGTGCCAGCAGTGAAGCTCACGAACTCTTATATGGCTACACCTTC NA TRBJ1-2 NA 15 TRBV6-1
CASSLGARVDQPQHF TGTGCCAGCAGCTTAGGCGCCAGGGTAGATCAGCCCCAGCATTTT NA TRBJ1-5 NA 15 TRBV7-2
CASSSGTYQPQHF TGTGCCAGCAGCTCCGGGACATATCAGCCCCAGCATTTT NA TRBJ1-5 NA 13 TRBV7-9
CASSLGTGLTEAFF TGTGCCAGCAGCTTAGGGACAGGGCTCACTGAAGCTTTCTTT NA TRBJ1-1 TRBD1 14 TRBV7-8
CASKRGLVNSYEQYF TGTGCCAGCAAGCGGGGACTTGTCAACTCTTACGAGCAGTACTTC NA TRBJ2-7 TRBD2 15 TRBV5-8
CASSVGQKNSPLHF TGTGCCAGCAGCGTGGGACAGAAAAATTCACCCCTCCACTTT NA TRBJ1-6 TRBD1 14 TRBV2
CASSALGGETNEKLFF TGTGCCAGCAGCGCCCTCGGGGGGGAAACTAATGAAAAACTGTTTTTT NA TRBJ1-4 NA 16 TRBV9
CASSGTGAYNEQFF TGTGCCAGCAGTGGGACAGGGGCCTACAATGAGCAGTTCTTC NA TRBJ2-1 TRBD1 14 TRBV2
CASSEGNQPQHF TGTGCCAGCTCGGAGGGCAATCAGCCCCAGCATTTT NA TRBJ1-5 NA 12 TRBV15
CASSQVRGGYNEQFF TGTGCCAGCAGCCAAGTGCGGGGGGGCTACAATGAGCAGTTCTTC NA TRBJ2-1 TRBD2 15 TRBV3-1/TRBV3-2
CASGARDTQYF TGTGCCAGCGGGGCGAGAGATACGCAGTATTTT NA TRBJ2-3 NA 11 TRBV7-2
CASSRSPTGNTEAFF TGCGCCAGCAGCCGAAGCCCGACAGGGAACACTGAAGCTTTCTTT NA TRBJ1-1 NA 15 TRBV4-1